This TCR beta chain stems from a study of beta chain features in type 1 diabetes. Turning to the study itself: Healthy donors and patients showed comparable age, gender and cell yields.

Study-wide results and limits: Patients' naive, central memory and regulatory TCRB repertoires appeared more alike than those of healthy donors.

Stem cell-like memory, regulatory, central memory and naive CD4+ cells were sorted via CD45RO/CCR7/CD25/CD127/CD95/CD27. The sequenced template was cDNA made from the entire isolated RNA. Naive, central memory and regulatory T cell samples averaged around 4 million immunoSEQ reads each. Method: immunoSEQ multiplex PCR; TCRdb's copy keeps in-frame clones and lacks some. The sample contains roughly 330,000 clones, more than 9.5% of which appear only once. This clone was detected a few times. The antigen is undetermined. Germline V lookup: CDR1 LGHNA, CDR2 YSLEER. This CDR3 is built from 13 residues. V gave up 0 bases and J gave up 8 bases; unmatched junction bases: 3.

J is TRBJ2-7 and V is TRBV4-3, with 8 bases identical to TRBD1. Sequencing was done on a sample of naive CD4+ T cells from blood. This clonotype originated in a young woman in good health. Here the CDR3 DNA reads TGCGCCAGCAGCCAAGATTCAGGGGGCCAGCAGTACTTC. Amino acids: CASSQDSGGQQYF.